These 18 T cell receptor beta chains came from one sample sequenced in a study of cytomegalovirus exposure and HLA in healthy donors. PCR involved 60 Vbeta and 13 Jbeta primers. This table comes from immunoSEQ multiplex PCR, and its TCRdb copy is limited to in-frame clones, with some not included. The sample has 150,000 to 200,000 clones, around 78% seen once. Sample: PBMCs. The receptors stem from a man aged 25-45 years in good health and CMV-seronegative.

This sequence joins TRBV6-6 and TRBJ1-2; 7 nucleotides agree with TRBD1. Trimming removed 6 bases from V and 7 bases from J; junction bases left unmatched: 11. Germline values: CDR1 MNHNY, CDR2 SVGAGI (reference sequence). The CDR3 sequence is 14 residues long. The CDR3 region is CASRTTGVPVGYTF. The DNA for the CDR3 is TGTGCCAGCAGGACTACAGGGGTCCCAGTTGGCTACACCTTC.

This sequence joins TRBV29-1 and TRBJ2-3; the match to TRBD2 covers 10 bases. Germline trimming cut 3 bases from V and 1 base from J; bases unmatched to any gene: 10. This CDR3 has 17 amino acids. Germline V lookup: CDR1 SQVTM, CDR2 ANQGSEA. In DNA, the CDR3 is TGCAGCGTTGATGTCCGCCGAACTAGCGGGGGCACAGATACGCAGTATTTT. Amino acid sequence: CSVDVRRTSGGTDTQYF.

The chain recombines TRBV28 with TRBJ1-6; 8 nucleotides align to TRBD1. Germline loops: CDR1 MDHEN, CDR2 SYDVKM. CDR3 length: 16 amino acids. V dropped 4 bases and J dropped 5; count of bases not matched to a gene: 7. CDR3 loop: CASSSGQGSNNSPLHF. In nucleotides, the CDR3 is TGTGCCAGCAGTTCAGGACAGGGATCAAATAATTCACCCCTCCACTTT.

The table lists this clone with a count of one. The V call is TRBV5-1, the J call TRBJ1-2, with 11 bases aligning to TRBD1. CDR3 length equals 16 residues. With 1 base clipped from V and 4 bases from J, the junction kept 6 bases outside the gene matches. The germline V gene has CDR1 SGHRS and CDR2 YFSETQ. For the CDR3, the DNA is TGCGCCAGCAGCTTGTGGACAGGGGGCGAGGTCTATGGCTACACCTTC. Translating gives CASSLWTGGEVYGYTF.

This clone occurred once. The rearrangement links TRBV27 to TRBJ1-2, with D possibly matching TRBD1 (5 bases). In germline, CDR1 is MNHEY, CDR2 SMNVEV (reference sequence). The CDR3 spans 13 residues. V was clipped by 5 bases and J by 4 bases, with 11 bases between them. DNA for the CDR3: TGTGCCAGCAGTAACGGGGGTGGCTATGGCTACACCTTC. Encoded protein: CASSNGGGYGYTF.

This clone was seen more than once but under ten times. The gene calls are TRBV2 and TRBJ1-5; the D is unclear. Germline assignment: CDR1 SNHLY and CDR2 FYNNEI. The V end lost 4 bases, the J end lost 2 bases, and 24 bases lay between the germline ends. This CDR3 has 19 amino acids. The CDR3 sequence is CASSVGSLFVPIGNQPQHF. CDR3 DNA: TGTGCCAGCAGTGTCGGGAGCCTCTTTGTCCCTATTGGCAATCAGCCCCAGCATTTT.

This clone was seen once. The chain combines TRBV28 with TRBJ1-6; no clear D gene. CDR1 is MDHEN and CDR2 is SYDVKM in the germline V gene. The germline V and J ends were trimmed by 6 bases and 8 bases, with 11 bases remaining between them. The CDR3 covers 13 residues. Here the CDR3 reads CASRLPGDSPLHF. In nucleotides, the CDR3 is TGTGCCAGCAGACTACCCGGGGATTCACCCCTCCACTTT.

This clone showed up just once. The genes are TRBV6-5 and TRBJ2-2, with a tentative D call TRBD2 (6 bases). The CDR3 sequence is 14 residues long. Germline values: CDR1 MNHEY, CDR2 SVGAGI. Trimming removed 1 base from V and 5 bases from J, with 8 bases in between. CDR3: CASSYFRGTGELFF. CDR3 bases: TGTGCCAGCAGTTACTTCCGGGGGACCGGGGAGCTGTTTTTT.

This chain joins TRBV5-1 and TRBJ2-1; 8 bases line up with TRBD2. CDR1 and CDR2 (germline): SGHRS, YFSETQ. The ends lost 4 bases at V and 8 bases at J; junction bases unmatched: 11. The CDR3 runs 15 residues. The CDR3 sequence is CASSLNGGAIDEQFF. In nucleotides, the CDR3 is TGCGCCAGCAGCCTTAACGGGGGGGCTATTGATGAGCAGTTCTTC.

The CDR3 protein is CASSPPGGNEQYF. The CDR3 coding sequence is TGTGCCAGCTCACCCCCGGGGGGGAACGAGCAGTACTTC. V and J are TRBV18 and TRBJ2-7, with TRBD2 identical over 8 bases. Unmatched junction bases numbered 3, after V lost 3 bases and J lost 5 bases. This CDR3 region has 13 residues. Germline CDR1 KGHSH, CDR2 LQKENI.

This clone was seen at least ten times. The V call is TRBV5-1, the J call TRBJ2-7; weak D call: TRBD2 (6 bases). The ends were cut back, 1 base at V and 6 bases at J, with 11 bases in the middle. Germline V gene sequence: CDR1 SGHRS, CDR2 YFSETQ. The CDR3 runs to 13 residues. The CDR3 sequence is CASSLIGGGEQYF. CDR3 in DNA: TGCGCCAGCAGCTTGATCGGGGGAGGCGAGCAGTACTTC.

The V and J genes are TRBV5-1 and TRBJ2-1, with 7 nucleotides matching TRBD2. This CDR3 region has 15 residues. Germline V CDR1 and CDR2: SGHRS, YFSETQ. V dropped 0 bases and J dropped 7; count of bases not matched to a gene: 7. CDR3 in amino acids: CASSLVSAGVNEQFF. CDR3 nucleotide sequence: TGCGCCAGCAGCTTGGTATCTGCGGGGGTGAATGAGCAGTTCTTC.

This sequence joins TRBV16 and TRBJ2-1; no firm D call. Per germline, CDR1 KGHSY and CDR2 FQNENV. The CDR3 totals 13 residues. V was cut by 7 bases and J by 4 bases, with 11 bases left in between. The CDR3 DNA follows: TGTGCCAGCAAAAACAATTTTTACAATGAGCAGTTCTTC. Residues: CASKNNFYNEQFF.

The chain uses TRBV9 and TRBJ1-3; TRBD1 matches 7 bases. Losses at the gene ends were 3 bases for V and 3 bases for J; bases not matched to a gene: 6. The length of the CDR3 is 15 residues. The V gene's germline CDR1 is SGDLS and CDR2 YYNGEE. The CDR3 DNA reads TGTGCCAGCAGCGGTCACGGGACAGATGGAAACACCATATATTTT. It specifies CASSGHGTDGNTIYF.

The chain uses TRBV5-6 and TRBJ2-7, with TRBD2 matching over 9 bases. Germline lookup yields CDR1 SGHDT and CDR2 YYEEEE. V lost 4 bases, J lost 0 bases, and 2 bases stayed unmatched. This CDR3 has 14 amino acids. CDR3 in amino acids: CASSIAGASYEQYF. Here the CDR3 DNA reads TGTGCCAGCAGCATAGCGGGAGCCTCCTACGAGCAGTACTTC.

CDR3: CASSPDWTSGNNEQFF. The CDR3 coding sequence is TGTGCCAGCAGCCCCGATTGGACTAGCGGGAACAATGAGCAGTTCTTC. The chain recombines TRBV7-6 with TRBJ2-1; 12 bases are shared with TRBD2. The CDR3 is 16 residues long. V lost 5 bases to trimming and J lost 5 bases; unmatched junction nucleotides: 7. Looked up from germline, CDR1 is SGHVS and CDR2 is FNYEAQ. Complete variable domain (other parts from reference TRBV7-6 and TRBJ2-1): GAGVSQSPRYKVTKRGQDVALRCDPISGHVSLYWYRQALGQGPEFLTYFNYEAQQDKSGLPNDRFSAERPEGSISTLTIQRTEQRDSAMYRCASSPDWTSGNNEQFFGPGTRLTVL.

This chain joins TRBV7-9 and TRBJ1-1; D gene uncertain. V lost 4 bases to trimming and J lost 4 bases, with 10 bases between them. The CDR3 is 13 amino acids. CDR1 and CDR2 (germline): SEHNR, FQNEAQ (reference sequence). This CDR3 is CASSCPQCTEAFF. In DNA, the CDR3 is TGTGCCAGCAGCTGCCCTCAGTGCACTGAAGCTTTCTTT.

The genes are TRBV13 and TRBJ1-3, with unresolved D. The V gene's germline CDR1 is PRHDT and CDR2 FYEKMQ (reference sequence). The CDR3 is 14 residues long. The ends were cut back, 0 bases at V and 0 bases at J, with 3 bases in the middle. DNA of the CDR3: TGTGCCAGCAGCTTAGGTAGCTCTGGAAACACCATATATTTT. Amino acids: CASSLGSSGNTIYF. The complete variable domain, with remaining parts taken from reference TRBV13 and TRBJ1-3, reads AAGVIQSPRHLIKEKRETATLKCYPIPRHDTVYWYQQGPGQDPQFLISFYEKMQSDKGSIPDRFSAQQFSDYHSELNMSSLELGDSALYFCASSLGSSGNTIYFGEGSWLTVV.